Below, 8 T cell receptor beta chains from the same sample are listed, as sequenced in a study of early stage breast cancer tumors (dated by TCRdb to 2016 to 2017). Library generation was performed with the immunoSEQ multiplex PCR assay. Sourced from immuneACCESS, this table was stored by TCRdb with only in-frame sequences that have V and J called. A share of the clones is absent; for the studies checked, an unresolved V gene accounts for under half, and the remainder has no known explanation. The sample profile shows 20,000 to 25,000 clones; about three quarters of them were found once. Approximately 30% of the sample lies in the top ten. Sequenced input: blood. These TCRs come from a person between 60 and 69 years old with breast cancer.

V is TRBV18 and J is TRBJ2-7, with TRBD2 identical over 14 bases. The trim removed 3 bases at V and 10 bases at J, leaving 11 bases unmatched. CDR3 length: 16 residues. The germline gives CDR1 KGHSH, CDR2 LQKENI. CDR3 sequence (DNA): TGTGCCAGCTCACCGCCCGGGACTAGCGGGAGCCCAGAACAGTACTTC. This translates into CASSPPGTSGSPEQYF.

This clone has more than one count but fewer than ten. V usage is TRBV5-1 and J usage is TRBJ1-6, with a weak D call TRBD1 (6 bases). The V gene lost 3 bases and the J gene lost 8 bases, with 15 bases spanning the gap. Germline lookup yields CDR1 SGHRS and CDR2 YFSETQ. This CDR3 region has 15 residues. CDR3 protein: CASSSTGWIDSPLHF. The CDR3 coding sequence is TGCGCCAGCAGCTCCACAGGGTGGATTGATTCACCCCTCCACTTT.

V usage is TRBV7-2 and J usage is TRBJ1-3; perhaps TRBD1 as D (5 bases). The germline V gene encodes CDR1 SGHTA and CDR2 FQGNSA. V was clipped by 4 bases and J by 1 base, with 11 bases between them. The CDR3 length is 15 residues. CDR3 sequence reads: CASSSSRASGNTIYF. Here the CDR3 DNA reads TGTGCCAGCAGCTCATCCAGGGCTTCTGGAAACACCATATATTTT.

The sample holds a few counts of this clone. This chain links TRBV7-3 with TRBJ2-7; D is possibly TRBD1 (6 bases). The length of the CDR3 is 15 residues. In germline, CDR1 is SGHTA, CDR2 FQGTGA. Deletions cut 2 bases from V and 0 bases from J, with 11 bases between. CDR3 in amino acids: CASSLHGTNSYEQYF. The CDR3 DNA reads TGTGCCAGCAGCTTACACGGGACAAACTCCTACGAGCAGTACTTC.

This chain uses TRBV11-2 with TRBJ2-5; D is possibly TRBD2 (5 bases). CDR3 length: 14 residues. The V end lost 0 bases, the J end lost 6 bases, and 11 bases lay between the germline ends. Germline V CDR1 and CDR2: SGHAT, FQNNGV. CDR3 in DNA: TGTGCCAGCAGCTTAGATCTAGCTACGAAGACCCAGTACTTC. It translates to CASSLDLATKTQYF.

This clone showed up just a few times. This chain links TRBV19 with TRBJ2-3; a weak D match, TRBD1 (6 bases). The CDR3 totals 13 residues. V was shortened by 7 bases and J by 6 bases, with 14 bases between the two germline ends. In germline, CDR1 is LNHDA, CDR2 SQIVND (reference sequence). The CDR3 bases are TGTGCCAGTAAGGGGGTGGGGACCGATACGCAGTATTTT. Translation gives CASKGVGTDTQYF.

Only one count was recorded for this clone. CDR3 DNA sequence: TGCAGCTTTTCATTTGGGACAGATAGCAATCAGCCCCAGCATTTT. It specifies CSFSFGTDSNQPQHF. The chain recombines TRBV29-1 with TRBJ1-5, with 7 bases that match TRBD1. CDR1 and CDR2 (germline): SQVTM, ANQGSEA. V lost 8 bases to trimming and J lost 0 bases; unmatched junction nucleotides: 10. There are 15 residues in the CDR3.

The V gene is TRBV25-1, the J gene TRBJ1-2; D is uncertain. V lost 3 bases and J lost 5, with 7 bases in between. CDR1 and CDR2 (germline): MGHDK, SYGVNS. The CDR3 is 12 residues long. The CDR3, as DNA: TGTGCCAGCAGTGAGGGAGGGTATGGCTACACCTTC. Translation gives CASSEGGYGYTF.